This entry is about one T cell receptor (beta chain). The antigen is not known. The method was immunoSEQ multiplex PCR; TCRdb's version includes in-frame clones alone and lacks a portion of them. The sample has 75,000 to 90,000 clones, about four fifths seen once; the top ten hold about 7%. These data originate in a study of OX40 agonist ivuxolimab in advanced cancers. Study details: At doses from 0.01 to 10 mg/kg, patients were given intravenous ivuxolimab every 2 weeks.

Findings and limits, study-wide: The authors also found low normalized T-cell clonal expansion in some nonresponders.

This CDR3 region has 14 residues. The germline gives CDR1 SNHLY, CDR2 FYNNEI. J gave up 1 base and V 6 bases, and 4 bases lay outside the gene matches. Sample: CD4+ or CD8+ T cells sorted from blood, taken in a trial of the OX40 agonist ivuxolimab. The chain links TRBV2 to TRBJ1-1, with 8 bases matching TRBD1. This clonotype was obtained from an adult with an advanced solid tumor such as melanoma, head and neck, liver or kidney cancer. CDR3 protein: CASSVGQGNTEAFF. The DNA of the CDR3 is TGTGCCAGCAGCGTTGGACAGGGGAACACTGAAGCTTTCTTT. The full variable domain, its missing parts supplied by reference TRBV2 and TRBJ1-1, is EPEVTQTPSHQVTQMGQEVILRCVPISNHLYFYWYRQILGQKVEFLVSFYNNEISEKSEIFDDQFSVERPDGSNFTLKIRSTKLEDSAMYFCASSVGQGNTEAFFGQGTRLTVV.